These 8 T cell receptor beta chains came from one sample sequenced in a study of T cell responses to AZD1222 COVID-19 vaccine. The protocol was immunoSEQ multiplex PCR, while the TCRdb copy is restricted to in-frame clones and leaves out a portion. The sample records about 86,000 clones, approximately 88% being singletons. Material: peripheral blood, obtained 28 days after the second AZD1222 dose. Receptor source: an adult who received the AZD1222 COVID-19 vaccine.

The chain couples TRBV19 to TRBJ1-5; TRBD1 agrees at 9 bases. The V and J ends lost 8 bases and 7 bases, in that order; junction bases with no gene match: 6. The CDR3 has 13 residues. Germline lookup yields CDR1 LNHDA and CDR2 SQIVND (reference sequence). The CDR3, as DNA: TGTGCCAGTTCACAGGGGGCCGAGCAGCCCCAGCATTTT. This gives the protein CASSQGAEQPQHF.

The table lists this clone with a count of one. This chain links TRBV5-1 with TRBJ1-2; tentative D call: TRBD1 (5 bases). V lost 6 bases to trimming and J lost 4 bases, with 16 bases between them. The CDR3 contains 14 residues. Germline V gives CDR1 SGHRS, CDR2 YFSETQ. The CDR3 sequence: CASKNATVPYGYTF. In DNA, the CDR3 is TGCGCCAGCAAGAACGCGACAGTTCCCTATGGCTACACCTTC.

A single count supports this clone. The rearrangement links TRBV7-8 to TRBJ2-7; 8 bases line up with TRBD1. This CDR3 has 13 amino acids. Trimming cost V 5 bases and J 5 bases; bases outside gene matches: 5. Germline CDR1 and CDR2: SGHVS and FQNEAQ. CDR3 coding DNA: TGTGCCAGCAGCCTAACGGACAGGGACGAGCAGTACTTC. This codes for CASSLTDRDEQYF.

This sequence joins TRBV3-1 (or the pseudogene TRBV3-2) and TRBJ1-2; D ambiguous. The CDR3 is 13 residues long. Germline CDR1 LGHDT, CDR2 YNNKEL (reference sequence). Trimming left V 7 bases short and J 2 bases short, with 11 bases between. In DNA, the CDR3 is TGTGCCAGCATGCCCCGGGTGAACTATGGCTACACCTTC. It translates to CASMPRVNYGYTF.

V gene TRBV6-5 combines with J gene TRBJ1-2, with unresolved D. CDR3 size: 13 residues. Germline values: CDR1 MNHEY, CDR2 SVGAGI. V lost 5 bases and J lost 3, with 10 bases in between. CDR3 protein: CASSPGWDYGYTF. The CDR3 DNA reads TGTGCCAGCAGTCCCGGTTGGGACTATGGCTACACCTTC.

The genes are TRBV7-2 and TRBJ2-1, with unresolved D. Per germline, CDR1 SGHTA and CDR2 FQGNSA. V was trimmed by 3 bases and J by 0 bases, leaving 9 bases between them. The CDR3 runs to 15 residues. CDR3 bases: TGTGCCAGCAGCTTCGGCTCTCCCTCCTACAATGAGCAGTTCTTC. This gives the protein CASSFGSPSYNEQFF.

The rearrangement uses TRBV6-2 or TRBV6-3 and TRBJ1-1; no clear D gene. Germline V CDR1 and CDR2: MNHEY, SVGEGT. Trimming took off 1 base at V and 0 bases at J, with 12 bases between the two ends. The CDR3 runs 16 residues. The CDR3, as DNA: TGTGCCAGCAGTTACTTCTCACACCCAATGAACACTGAAGCTTTCTTT. Translating it yields CASSYFSHPMNTEAFF.

The rearrangement uses TRBV19 and TRBJ2-1; 7 bases fit TRBD2. The germline CDR1 and CDR2 sequences are LNHDA and SQIVND (reference sequence). The CDR3 spans 13 residues. V shed 3 bases, J shed 7 bases, and the junction held 3 bases outside the gene matches. This CDR3 reads CASSIAGVNEQFF. CDR3 bases: TGTGCCAGTAGTATCGCGGGAGTGAATGAGCAGTTCTTC.